This TCR beta chain was identified during a study of response to subunit inactivated influenza vaccine. Overall study findings and caveats: Every seasonal influenza vaccination brings in few new T cells, the authors suggested.

V lost 6 bases to trimming and J lost 6 bases, with 12 bases between them. The CDR3 contains 13 residues. Per the germline V gene, CDR1 is MNHNS and CDR2 is SASEGT. With regard to this clonotype: Its antigen is as yet unknown.

TCRdb used MiXCR to reprocess the RT-PCR reads, holding one entry per CDR3 protein. Counted here are almost 600,000 distinct CDR3 sequences, about 15% occurring once; the ten biggest clones make up more than 9.5%. The sequences come from PBMCs from blood, collected roughly 12 days after vaccination. This rearrangement joins TRBV6-1 to TRBJ1-5; D is undetermined. The receptor's source is a man aged 45-60 years who received an inactivated influenza vaccine. This CDR3 is CASRNTRSQPQHF. The CDR3, as DNA: TGTGCCAGCAGGAACACGAGAAGTCAGCCCCAGCATTTT.